A single sample gave rise to the 21 T cell receptor beta chains below, sequenced in a study of T cells after yellow fever vaccination. MiXCR, applied by TCRdb to the 5' RACE reads, yields one record per CDR3 protein. The profile covers about 580,000 distinct CDR3 sequences, with less than 20% appearing a single time and roughly 17% taken by the ten largest. Sequencing was performed on PBMCs, taken less than 6 days after the first yellow fever vaccination. Receptors were obtained from a man in his late teens or twenties who received the YFV17D yellow fever vaccine.

In this sample, this clonotype turned up once. This chain connects TRBV4-1 to TRBJ1-2; a weak D match, TRBD1 (5 bases). CDR1 MGHRA and CDR2 YSYEKL come from the germline V gene. Trimming left V 1 base short and J 4 bases short, with 16 bases between. There are 16 residues in the CDR3. The DNA of the CDR3 is TGCGCCAGCAGCCAAGGGATACTGACAGCACCCTATGGCTACACCTTC. Protein: CASSQGILTAPYGYTF.

This rearrangement joins TRBV5-1 to TRBJ2-1, with 9 nucleotides matching TRBD1. CDR1 SGHRS and CDR2 YFSETQ come from the germline V gene. V lost 1 base and J lost 3; bases outside the gene matches: 14. The CDR3 spans 19 residues. CDR3 in DNA: TGCGCCAGCAGCTTGCCCCAAAACTTCACAGGGGGCCGCTACAATGAGCAGTTCTTC. This gives the protein CASSLPQNFTGGRYNEQFF.

This clonotype has ten or more counts. The chain has TRBV12-3 or TRBV12-4 and TRBJ2-1, with D possibly matching TRBD1 (6 bases). V shed 3 bases and J shed 4 bases, with 19 bases lying between them. The CDR3 sequence is 17 residues long. The CDR3 sequence is CASSFPALDSTYNEQFF. The DNA for the CDR3 is TGTGCCAGCAGTTTCCCAGCCTTGGACAGCACTTACAATGAGCAGTTCTTC.

The V gene is TRBV4-3, the J gene TRBJ2-1; D not certain. V was shortened by 0 bases and J by 4 bases, with 13 bases between the two germline ends. Per germline, CDR1 LGHNA and CDR2 YSLEER. The CDR3 has 16 amino acids. CDR3 protein: CASSQDLRAAYNEQFF. The CDR3 DNA sequence: TGCGCCAGCAGCCAAGATCTTCGGGCAGCTTACAATGAGCAGTTCTTC.

With regard to this clonotype: The junction departs from the called germline gene at one end, perhaps through a read error. The chain couples TRBV6-5 to TRBJ1-4, with D unclear. The CDR3 has 16 amino acids. Germline values: CDR1 MNHEY, CDR2 SVGAGI. The CDR3 region is CASRYLSVATNEKLFF. In DNA, the CDR3 is TGTGCCAGCCGTTACCTCAGTGTTGCAACTAATGAAAAACTGTTTTTT.

In the case of this clonotype: Compared with germline, one end of the junction differs, possibly owing to a read error. This chain uses TRBV5-6 with TRBJ2-2; D is perhaps TRBD1 or TRBD2 (5 bases each). CDR3 length equals 13 residues. CDR1 is SGHDT, CDR2 YYEEEE, per germline. CDR3 residues: CASSLGGTVELFF. The CDR3 coding sequence is TGTGCCAGCAGCTTGGGGGGGACCGTGGAGCTGTTTTTT. Drawing the rest from reference TRBV5-6 and TRBJ2-2, the complete variable domain is DAGVTQSPTHLIKTRGQQVTLRCSPKSGHDTVSWYQQALGQGPQFIFQYYEEEERQRGNFPDRFSGHQFPNYSSELNVNALLLGDSALYLCASSLGGTVELFFGEGSRLTVL.

The V call is TRBV7-2, the J call TRBJ2-5, with D maybe TRBD2 (5 bases). Germline CDR1 is SGHTA and CDR2 is FQGNSA. The V end lost 3 bases, the J end lost 3 bases, and 11 bases lay between the germline ends. The CDR3 is made up of 14 amino acids. DNA for the CDR3: TGTGCCAGCAGCTTCGGGCTAGCCGAAGAGACCCAGTACTTC. As protein: CASSFGLAEETQYF.

This clonotype turned up a few times. V usage is TRBV7-3 and J usage is TRBJ2-3; D is perhaps TRBD1 (5 bases). Germline V CDR1 and CDR2: SGHTA, FQGTGA. The CDR3 length is 17 residues. V lost 0 bases, J lost 2 bases, and 15 bases lay in between. The CDR3 DNA is TGTGCCAGCAGCTTAACGAGGTCAGGGTTGGCCACAGATACGCAGTATTTT. The encoded protein is CASSLTRSGLATDTQYF.

The sample holds a few counts of this clonotype. The rearrangement joins TRBV12-5 to TRBJ1-5; D is unresolved. CDR1 is LGHNT and CDR2 is FRNRAP in the germline V gene. Trimming removed 3 bases at V and 7 bases at J, with 10 bases between. CDR3 length equals 13 residues. As DNA, the CDR3 is TGTGCTAGTGGTTTCGGAGTTCGACAGCCCCAGCATTTT. It is translated as CASGFGVRQPQHF.

The V gene is TRBV10-3, the J gene TRBJ2-7; TRBD1 might be the D (5 bases). This CDR3 region has 12 residues. CDR1 ENHRY and CDR2 SYGVKD come from the germline V gene. Trimming pared 8 bases from V and 2 bases from J, leaving 10 bases between. CDR3 sequence (DNA): TGTGCCATCGGCCAGGGTGCCTACGAGCAGTACGTC. Its protein is CAIGQGAYEQYV.

The rearrangement joins TRBV20-1 to TRBJ2-3, with D perhaps matching TRBD2 (5 bases). The V and J ends lost 0 bases and 10 bases respectively, with 17 bases between them. This CDR3 spans 14 amino acids. Germline V gene data show CDR1 as DFQATT and CDR2 as SNEGSKA (reference sequence). The CDR3 bases are TGCAGTGCTAGAGATCTAGGTCGGGGTGCGGCGCAGTATTTT. Amino acid sequence: CSARDLGRGAAQYF.

The chain joins TRBV11-2 to TRBJ2-3; TRBD2 matches 7 bases. CDR3 size: 16 residues. Trimming took 1 base from V and 2 from J; bases not matched to a gene: 6. Germline CDR1 is SGHAT and CDR2 is FQNNGV. The CDR3 loop reads CASSLGPGGSTDTQYF. The CDR3 bases are TGTGCCAGCAGCTTAGGTCCGGGGGGTTCCACAGATACGCAGTATTTT.

This clonotype was observed a handful of times. The chain combines TRBV5-1 with TRBJ2-1, with 7 bases aligning to TRBD1. CDR1 is SGHRS, CDR2 YFSETQ, per germline. V gave up 2 bases and J gave up 7 bases; unmatched junction bases: 6. This CDR3 is 14 amino acids long. CDR3 protein: CASSLNTGVNEQFF. In DNA, the CDR3 is TGCGCCAGCAGCTTAAATACAGGGGTAAATGAGCAGTTCTTC.

The table lists this clonotype with a few counts. The chain recombines TRBV4-1 with TRBJ2-1, with 15 bases fitting TRBD2. CDR1 MGHRA and CDR2 YSYEKL come from the germline V gene. The CDR3 covers 17 residues. The junction had 8 bases not matched to a gene; V was cut back by 4 bases and J by 7 bases. CDR3 nucleotide sequence: TGCGCCAGCAGCCCCGCGACCGGACTAGCGGGGGGGAATGAGCAGTTCTTC. Translating it yields CASSPATGLAGGNEQFF.

The chain's CDR3 is CATRRGQGVDEQFF. In DNA, the CDR3 is TGTGCCACCCGCCGCGGCCAGGGGGTGGATGAGCAGTTCTTC. The chain couples TRBV10-3 to TRBJ2-1, with 7 bases identical to TRBD1. Per the germline V gene, CDR1 is ENHRY and CDR2 is SYGVKD. This CDR3 is 14 amino acids long. V was pared by 10 bases and J by 8 bases, with 14 bases of the junction left unmatched.

J is TRBJ2-1 and V is TRBV19; weak D call: TRBD2 (6 bases). The V gene lost 1 base and the J gene lost 0 bases, with 22 bases spanning the gap. This CDR3 is built from 20 residues. Germline V gives CDR1 LNHDA, CDR2 SQIVND (reference sequence). DNA for the CDR3: TGTGCCAGTAGTATAGGGGTCCGGGGAGGTTTTTCTAGCTCCTACAATGAGCAGTTCTTC. This translates into CASSIGVRGGFSSSYNEQFF.

The chain links TRBV14 to TRBJ2-1; D is unresolved. Trimming shortened V by 0 bases and J by 10 bases, and 7 bases separated the two germline ends. The CDR3 contains 12 residues. The germline gives CDR1 SGHDN, CDR2 FVKESK. The chain's CDR3 is CASSQDFGEQFF. CDR3 bases: TGTGCCAGCAGCCAAGATTTCGGGGAGCAGTTCTTC. The whole variable domain, filled in from reference TRBV14 and TRBJ2-1, reads EAGVTQFPSHSVIEKGQTVTLRCDPISGHDNLYWYRRVMGKEIKFLLHFVKESKQDESGMPNNRFLAERTGGTYSTLKVQPAELEDSGVYFCASSQDFGEQFFGPGTRLTVL.

This chain joins TRBV27 and TRBJ2-5; TRBD1 matches 9 bases. Germline CDR1 reads MNHEY; CDR2 reads SMNVEV (reference sequence). The CDR3 is 15 residues long. V was clipped by 5 bases and J by 5 bases; unmatched bases: 9. DNA of the CDR3: TGTGCCAGCAGTACTTTCGACAGGGGGACTGAGACCCAGTACTTC. Translated: CASSTFDRGTETQYF.

This chain joins TRBV5-5 and TRBJ2-5; possibly TRBD1 or TRBD2 for D (5 bases each). Germline V gene sequence: CDR1 SGHKS, CDR2 YYEKEE (reference sequence). The CDR3 has 16 residues. Trimming removed 0 bases from V and 2 bases from J, with 14 bases in between. CDR3 residues: CASSLGDEGLQETQYF. CDR3 in DNA: TGTGCCAGCAGCTTGGGTGATGAGGGGCTTCAAGAGACCCAGTACTTC.

This chain uses TRBV7-2 with TRBJ2-5; TRBD2 matches at 7 bases. The germline CDR1 and CDR2 sequences are SGHTA and FQGNSA. Unmatched junction bases numbered 5, after V lost 7 bases and J lost 0 bases. This CDR3 contains 14 residues. The CDR3 spells CASTPGGYQETQYF. DNA for the CDR3: TGTGCCAGCACCCCCGGGGGGTACCAAGAGACCCAGTACTTC.

The chain joins TRBV12-5 to TRBJ1-3, with D unclear. Germline V lookup: CDR1 LGHNT, CDR2 FRNRAP. The CDR3 sequence is 21 residues long. V was shortened by 0 bases and J by 0 bases, with 24 bases between the two germline ends. The CDR3 DNA sequence: TGTGCTAGTGGTTTGGTACTAGCGGAGACCTGGGCATCCTTCTCTGGAAACACCATATATTTT. Translated: CASGLVLAETWASFSGNTIYF.